This TCR beta chain stems from a study of graft-versus-host responses after intestinal transplantation. Whole-study results and caveats: Individuals who had graft-donor T cell macrochimerism had allografts that showed high graft-versus-host to host-versus-graft clonal ratios.

Profiling relied on immunoSEQ multiplex PCR, and the TCRdb table lists in-frame clones only, not all of them. The table has around 78,000 clones, about nine tenths seen once. A note on this clone: Its antigen is as yet unknown.

The germline V gene encodes CDR1 ENHRY and CDR2 SYGVKD. CDR3 length: 15 amino acids. Trimming pared 0 bases from V and 6 bases from J, leaving 12 bases between. This material consisted of unstimulated CD8+ T cells sorted from spleen or lymph node cells, taken before transplant. This TCR came from a human donor who was the organ donor for an intestinal transplant. J is TRBJ1-5 and V is TRBV10-3; D is perhaps TRBD1 (5 bases). This CDR3 reads CAISESTGGGQPQHF. The CDR3 nucleotides are TGTGCCATCAGTGAGTCCACAGGTGGAGGTCAGCCCCAGCATTTT.